This T cell receptor beta chain was recovered during a study of control samples from healthy donors and cancer patients. Germline values: CDR1 MNHNY, CDR2 SVGAGI (reference sequence). Trimming removed 0 bases at V and 6 bases at J, with 8 bases between. The CDR3 is 13 residues long. This table comes from immunoSEQ multiplex PCR, and its TCRdb copy is limited to in-frame clones, with some not included. The sample lists 120,000 or so clones; around 87% were seen once. The chain couples TRBV6-6 to TRBJ1-1, with D uncertain. The material sequenced was blood. The source of this sequence is a middle-aged man in good health. CDR3 nucleotide sequence: TGTGCCAGCAGTTACTCGGGCAGTGCTGAAGCTTTCTTT. It is translated as CASSYSGSAEAFF.